These T cell receptor beta chains were read from a single sample in a study of cytomegalovirus exposure and HLA in healthy donors. Measured with immunoSEQ multiplex PCR; TCRdb has only the in-frame clones, and not every one. The sample holds about 230,000 clones, roughly 84% seen once. The sample consisted of PBMCs. The receptors here all came from a human donor in good health. Each CDR3 is given with its conserved first and last residue. A D gene is named only where the DNA matches it firmly. Expanded clones get a size class; other rows say once, few or many, or leave the size out.

j_call | d_call | clone_size | v_call | cdr3_nt | cdr3_aa
TRBJ2-7 | TRBD1 | . | TRBV28 | TGTGCCAGCAGTCTGGGACCAGGGGGATACGAGCAGTACTTC | CASSLGPGGYEQYF
TRBJ1-5 | TRBD1 | . | TRBV7-2 | TGTGCCAGCAGCCTGGACAGGGGGCGGCAGCCCCAGCATTTT | CASSLDRGRQPQHF
TRBJ1-1 | . | . | TRBV30 | TGTGCCTCTCAGGGGCGGAACACTGAAGCTTTCTTT | CASQGRNTEAFF
TRBJ1-5 | . | . | TRBV6-5 | TGTGCCAGCAGTTGGGGGGGAGGCAATCAGCCCCAGCATTTT | CASSWGGGNQPQHF
TRBJ2-1 | . | . | TRBV25-1 | TGTGCCAGCCAGAGGTACAATGAGCAGTTCTTC | CASQRYNEQFF
TRBJ1-5 | . | . | TRBV10-3 | TGTGCCATCAGTGAGTCGATGGCCCTTGGGGGGGGTTATAGCAATCAGCCCCAGCATTTT | CAISESMALGGGYSNQPQHF
TRBJ2-1 | TRBD2 | . | TRBV4-1 | TGCGCCAGCAGCCAGTGGACCGGGACTAGCGGTAACAATGAGCAGTTCTTC | CASSQWTGTSGNNEQFF
TRBJ2-3 | . | . | TRBV27 | TGTGCCAGCAGTTTAGGCCGATGGGATACGCAGTATTTT | CASSLGRWDTQYF
TRBJ2-2 | TRBD2 | . | TRBV7-9 | TGTTCCAGCAGTCTGGGGTTAGCGGGGGCGAACACCGGGGAGCTGTTTTTT | CSSSLGLAGANTGELFF
TRBJ2-7 | TRBD2 | . | TRBV5-1 | TGCGCCAGCAGTCCTGGACTAGCGGGTCCACGCTCCTACGAGCAGTACTTC | CASSPGLAGPRSYEQYF
TRBJ2-1 | . | . | TRBV27 | TGTGCCAGCAGCCTCAATGGGGCTGGGGAGCAGTTCTTC | CASSLNGAGEQFF
TRBJ1-1 | . | once | TRBV5-5 | TGTGCCAGCAGCTTGGCCCCAGGGAACACTGAAGCTTTCTTT | CASSLAPGNTEAFF
TRBJ2-3 | TRBD2 | . | TRBV5-1 | TGCGCCAGCAGCTTGTGGGGGGCCGCTAGCGGGAGTACAGATACGCAGTATTTT | CASSLWGAASGSTDTQYF
TRBJ2-7 | TRBD2 | . | TRBV7-2 | TGTGCCAGCAGCTTACGGCCTAGCGGTCCCTACGAGCAGTACTTC | CASSLRPSGPYEQYF
TRBJ1-5 | . | . | TRBV7-9 | TGTGCCAGCAGCTTGGGGAAACAGGGCTATAGCAATCAGCCCCAGCATTTT | CASSLGKQGYSNQPQHF
TRBJ1-5 | . | . | TRBV6-6 | TGTGCCAGCAGTTACTCGGACTGGTATCAGCCCCAGCATTTT | CASSYSDWYQPQHF
TRBJ2-7 | TRBD2 | . | TRBV7-9 | TGTGCCAGCAGCTTAGTCGGCGGGAGGGCCTACGAGCAGTACTTC | CASSLVGGRAYEQYF
TRBJ2-5 | TRBD1 | . | TRBV6-1 | TGTGCCAGCAGTGGATACCGGACAGGGCGACAAGAGACCCAGTACTTC | CASSGYRTGRQETQYF
TRBJ1-1 | . | . | TRBV2 | TGTGCCAGCAGTGAATATCCGGGGGACTACACTGAAGCTTTCTTT | CASSEYPGDYTEAFF
TRBJ2-5 | . | few | TRBV2 | TGTGCCAGCATACGGACGGGGCAAGAGACCCAGTACTTC | CASIRTGQETQYF
TRBJ1-6 | TRBD1 | . | TRBV6-5 | TGTGCCAGCAGTCAGGGGGCTAATTCACCCCTCCACTTT | CASSQGANSPLHF
TRBJ1-6 | . | . | TRBV5-6 | TGTGCCAGCAGCTTGATGGGAGGGTATAATTCACCCCTCCACTTT | CASSLMGGYNSPLHF
TRBJ2-3 | TRBD2 | . | TRBV11-2 | TGTGCCAGCAGAGGAATAGGTCTAGCGGGAGGTAATACGCAGTATTTT | CASRGIGLAGGNTQYF
TRBJ2-5 | TRBD1 | . | TRBV19 | TGTGCCAGTAGGGGACAGCAAGAGACCCAGTACTTC | CASRGQQETQYF
TRBJ2-7 | TRBD1 | . | TRBV18 | TGTGCCAGCTCAGTGGGACAGGGAGGAACCTACGAGCAGTACTTC | CASSVGQGGTYEQYF
TRBJ2-3 | TRBD1 | . | TRBV7-3 | TGTGCCAGCAGCGAAGACAGGGGTACGCAGTATTTT | CASSEDRGTQYF
TRBJ2-1 | TRBD2 | . | TRBV7-3 | TGTGCCAGCAGCTGGTACCCGGCGGGGACTAGCCGCTACAATGAGCAGTTCTTC | CASSWYPAGTSRYNEQFF
TRBJ1-2 | . | few | TRBV28 | TGTGCCAGCAGTGGACTCTCGGGCGGGGGCTACACCTTC | CASSGLSGGGYTF
TRBJ1-1 | . | few | TRBV9 | TGTGCCAGCAGCGTAGGAAATAGTGATGGCACTGAAGCTTTCTTT | CASSVGNSDGTEAFF
TRBJ1-5 | . | . | TRBV5-1 | TGCGCCAGCAGCTTGGAACCCGGTAGCAATCAGCCCCAGCATTTT | CASSLEPGSNQPQHF
TRBJ2-1 | TRBD1 | . | TRBV5-1 | TGCGCCAGCAGCCCCAGGACAGGGGACTCCTACAATGAGCAGTTCTTC | CASSPRTGDSYNEQFF
TRBJ2-3 | . | once | TRBV7-8 | TGTGCCAGCAGCTTTCGACTAGACCCCATCACAGATACGCAGTATTTT | CASSFRLDPITDTQYF
TRBJ2-5 | TRBD2 | few | TRBV10-3 | TGTGCCATCAGGGCGGGACTAGCGGGAGGAGAGACCCAGTACTTC | CAIRAGLAGGETQYF
TRBJ2-3 | . | once | TRBV11-3 | TGTGCCAGCAGCTTACGACATCTCACAGATACGCAGTATTTT | CASSLRHLTDTQYF
TRBJ2-7 | . | . | TRBV27 | TGTGCCAGCAGTTTATCGCCGGGACTGAGCTCCTACGAGCAGTACTTC | CASSLSPGLSSYEQYF
TRBJ2-3 | TRBD2 | . | TRBV5-1 | TGCGCCAGCAGCGAGACCGCGGGGGGGGGTCATACGCAGTATTTT | CASSETAGGGHTQYF
TRBJ2-7 | TRBD1 | . | TRBV28 | TGTGCCAGCCAGACAGGGGACAACTACGAGCAGTACTTC | CASQTGDNYEQYF
TRBJ2-2 | . | . | TRBV6-5 | TGTGCCAGCAGTCGCCCGGTCGGGGAGCTGTTTTTT | CASSRPVGELFF
TRBJ1-1 | . | few | TRBV6-6 | TGTGCCAGCAGTAGGGGTTTTAGCAGGAACACTGAAGCTTTCTTT | CASSRGFSRNTEAFF
TRBJ2-7 | TRBD1 | . | TRBV5-6 | TGTGCCAGCAGAACTTCGGACAGGACCTACGAGCAGTACTTC | CASRTSDRTYEQYF
TRBJ1-1 | TRBD1 | . | TRBV6-5 | TGTGCCAGCAGTTTACAGACAGGGGTGAACACTGAAGCTTTCTTT | CASSLQTGVNTEAFF
TRBJ2-7 | TRBD1 | . | TRBV28 | TGTGCCAGCAGTTTATACGGGACAGGATCCTACGAGCAGTACTTC | CASSLYGTGSYEQYF
TRBJ2-5 | . | . | TRBV18 | TGTGCCAGCTCACCATATGCGGGGCAAGAGACCCAGTACTTC | CASSPYAGQETQYF
TRBJ2-5 | TRBD1 | . | TRBV28 | TGTGCCAGCAGTCCCACAGGGGGCCTAAGGGAGCAGTACTTC | CASSPTGGLREQYF
TRBJ2-7 | TRBD2 | . | TRBV11-3 | TGTGCCAGCAGTTCCAGCGGGAGCTACGAGCAGTACTTC | CASSSSGSYEQYF
TRBJ2-3 | . | . | TRBV5-1 | TGCGCCAGCAGCCTCTCCGGGACACCTAGCACAGATACGCAGTATTTT | CASSLSGTPSTDTQYF
TRBJ2-3 | TRBD2 | . | TRBV5-1 | TGCGCCAGCAGCTCATCAGCGGGGCAAAGCACAGATACGCAGTATTTT | CASSSSAGQSTDTQYF
TRBJ1-1 | . | . | TRBV7-9 | TGTGCCAGCAGCTTTGTACAGATGAACACTGAAGCTTTCTTT | CASSFVQMNTEAFF
TRBJ1-1 | . | . | TRBV4-2 | TGTGCCAGCAGCCAAGATCTGGGCAGCAGCACTGAAGCTTTCTTT | CASSQDLGSSTEAFF
TRBJ1-5 | . | . | TRBV30 | TGTGCCTGGAGTCTTAGGGGTAGCAATCAGCCCCAGCATTTT | CAWSLRGSNQPQHF
TRBJ2-3 | TRBD2 | . | TRBV28 | TGTGCCAGCAGCCCTACCTTGGGACTAGCGGGAGGGATAGATACGCAGTATTTT | CASSPTLGLAGGIDTQYF
TRBJ2-7 | TRBD1 | . | TRBV19 | TGTGCCAGTAGTAAGGACAGGGGCCCGGAGCAGTACTTC | CASSKDRGPEQYF
TRBJ1-1 | . | . | TRBV4-1 | TGCGCCGGCAGCCAAGTCCAGATGAACACTGAAGCTTTCTTT | CAGSQVQMNTEAFF
TRBJ1-3 | . | . | TRBV5-1 | TGCGCCAGCAGCTTGGCCGGGTCCTCTGGAAACACCATATATTTT | CASSLAGSSGNTIYF
TRBJ1-2 | TRBD1 | . | TRBV28 | TGTGCCAGCCGACCACAGGGGCAGAACTATGGCTACACCTTC | CASRPQGQNYGYTF
TRBJ2-1 | . | few | TRBV5-1 | TGCGCCAGCAGCGCGGAGAACAATGAGCAGTTCTTC | CASSAENNEQFF
TRBJ1-2 | . | . | TRBV5-6 | TGTGCCAGCAGCTTGATAAAACAGGGAATCGGCTACACCTTC | CASSLIKQGIGYTF
TRBJ2-1 | TRBD2 | . | TRBV28 | TGTGCCAGCAGTTTGACTAGCGGGAGCTCCTACAATGAGCAGTTCTTC | CASSLTSGSSYNEQFF
TRBJ1-5 | . | . | TRBV18 | TGTGCCAGCTCACCACCGACAGGCGGGGGTCAGCCCCAGCATTTT | CASSPPTGGGQPQHF